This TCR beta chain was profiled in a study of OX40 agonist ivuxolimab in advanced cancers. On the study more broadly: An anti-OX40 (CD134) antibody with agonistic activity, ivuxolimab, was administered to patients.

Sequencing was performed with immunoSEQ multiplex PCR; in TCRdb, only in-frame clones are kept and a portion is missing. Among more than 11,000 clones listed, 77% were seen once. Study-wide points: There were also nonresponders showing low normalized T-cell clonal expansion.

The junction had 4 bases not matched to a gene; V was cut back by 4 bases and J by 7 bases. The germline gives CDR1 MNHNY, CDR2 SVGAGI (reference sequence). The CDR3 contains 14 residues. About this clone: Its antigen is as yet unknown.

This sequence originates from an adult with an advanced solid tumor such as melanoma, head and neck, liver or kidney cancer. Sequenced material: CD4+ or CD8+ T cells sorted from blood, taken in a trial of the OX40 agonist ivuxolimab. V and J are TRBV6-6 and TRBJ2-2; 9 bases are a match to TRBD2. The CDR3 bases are TGTGCCAGCAGTTCGGCGGGAGGGGACGGGGAGCTGTTTTTT. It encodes CASSSAGGDGELFF.